This is a list of T cell receptor beta chains from one sample in a study of cytomegalovirus exposure and HLA in healthy donors. Measured with immunoSEQ multiplex PCR; TCRdb has only the in-frame clones, and not every one. The profile shows over 130,000 clones, around 82% of them singletons. The sample was PBMCs. These receptors all stem from a man aged 50 to 60 in good health and CMV-seronegative. The CDR3 runs from the conserved cysteine through the conserved F or W. A D gene is named only where the DNA matches it firmly. Only part of the rows carry a size: once, few, many, or a class if the clone is expanded.

v_call	clone_size	j_call	d_call	cdr3_nt	cdr3_aa
TRBV29-1	.	TRBJ1-5	.	TGCAGCGTTGAAGAAAACAGTAATCAGCCCCAGCATTTT	CSVEENSNQPQHF
TRBV7-6	.	TRBJ2-5	TRBD2	TGTGCCAGCAGCCCATCGGGAGGGGGTCGGGAGACCCAGTACTTC	CASSPSGGGRETQYF
TRBV2	once	TRBJ1-5	TRBD1	TGTGCCAGCAGGCCCCCGGGACAGGGCGATCAGCCCCAGCATTTT	CASRPPGQGDQPQHF
TRBV7-9	.	TRBJ1-1	.	TGTGCCAGCAGCTTTCGGGGGGCTACTGAAGCTTTCTTT	CASSFRGATEAFF
TRBV6-1	.	TRBJ2-7	TRBD2	TGTGCCAGCAGTGAACGAGCGGGGGGGGTTGGTGAGCAGTACTTC	CASSERAGGVGEQYF
TRBV19	few	TRBJ1-2	.	TGTGCCAGTAGTTCTCGACTAAGCCGCTACACCTTC	CASSSRLSRYTF
TRBV28	.	TRBJ1-1	.	TGTGCCAGCAGTTTATGGGAGGGCATGAACACTGAAGCTTTCTTT	CASSLWEGMNTEAFF
TRBV30	.	TRBJ1-2	.	TGTGCCTGGAGTGTAGACTTTACCTATGTTCAAGGCTACACCTTC	CAWSVDFTYVQGYTF
TRBV7-2	.	TRBJ2-2	.	TGTGCCAGCAGCTTAGATGTGGGGGGTATAGCGGAGCTGTTTTTT	CASSLDVGGIAELFF
TRBV6-1	.	TRBJ2-7	.	TGTGCCAGCAGTGAACAGGTCCTCTCCTACGAGCAGTACTTC	CASSEQVLSYEQYF
TRBV19	.	TRBJ2-7	TRBD2	TGTGCCAGTAGTAAATCCGGGACTAGCGGGGGCTCTCATACCTACGAGCAGTACTTC	CASSKSGTSGGSHTYEQYF
TRBV27	.	TRBJ2-7	.	TGTGCCAGCAGGGAGCGGACTTATTACGAGCAGTACTTC	CASRERTYYEQYF
TRBV19	.	TRBJ1-1	.	TGTGCCAGTAGTATTCTAGATGGAGGCACTGAAGCTTTCTTT	CASSILDGGTEAFF
TRBV9	once	TRBJ2-2	TRBD2	TGTGCCTCGGGGGGGGACTTGGGGCCCGGGGAGCTGTTTTTT	CASGGDLGPGELFF
TRBV11-3	few	TRBJ2-1	.	TGTGCCAGCAGCTCGGACAGCGACTTCGAGCAGTTCTTC	CASSSDSDFEQFF
TRBV5-6	.	TRBJ1-1	TRBD1	TGTGCCAGCAGCTCAGGGGGCCCGAACACTGAAGCTTTCTTT	CASSSGGPNTEAFF
TRBV5-4	.	TRBJ2-1	TRBD2	TGTGCCAGCAGCTTGGGGACTAGCTCCTACAATGAGCAGTTCTTC	CASSLGTSSYNEQFF
TRBV18	once	TRBJ1-2	TRBD1	TGTGCCAGCTCACCACCGAGCACAGGGGGCTTTGGCTACACCTTC	CASSPPSTGGFGYTF
TRBV28	.	TRBJ1-1	TRBD1	TGTGCCAGCAGTTTTTTTAGAGGGTCTGGAGAGGGACAGGGGGCAGGTGAAGCTTTCTTT	CASSFFRGSGEGQGAGEAFF
TRBV5-1	.	TRBJ2-7	TRBD1	TGCGCCAGCAGCCGGCGGACAGGGGCTAATCGTAATAAGGACGAGCAGTACTTC	CASSRRTGANRNKDEQYF
TRBV5-4	.	TRBJ2-7	TRBD2	TGTGCCAGCAGCATGGGGACTACGTCCTACGAGCAGTACTTC	CASSMGTTSYEQYF
TRBV11-2	few	TRBJ1-2	TRBD1	TGTGCCAGCAGTGTAGGAATGGGACAGCTTACTAACTATGGCTACACCTTC	CASSVGMGQLTNYGYTF
TRBV9	.	TRBJ1-1	TRBD1	TGTGCCAGCAGCGCCGGGACAGGTATGAACACTGAAGCTTTCTTT	CASSAGTGMNTEAFF
TRBV27	.	TRBJ2-7	TRBD1	TGTGCCAGCAGCCCCTCCGGGACAGGGCGCGAGCAGTACTTC	CASSPSGTGREQYF
TRBV6-6	few	TRBJ1-1	.	TGTGCCAGCAGTACAGGGACACTTGAAGCTTTCTTT	CASSTGTLEAFF
TRBV5-1	.	TRBJ2-1	.	TGCGCCAGCAGCGCCGGACAGAACTCCTACAATGAGCAGTTCTTC	CASSAGQNSYNEQFF
TRBV12-5	once	TRBJ1-4	TRBD1	TGTGCTAGTGGTTTGGACAGGGGGCCTGAAAAACTGTTTTTT	CASGLDRGPEKLFF
TRBV2	few	TRBJ1-2	TRBD1	TGTGCCAGCAGATCCGGGACAGGGGGTATCTATGGCTACACCTTC	CASRSGTGGIYGYTF
TRBV6-1	.	TRBJ2-7	.	TGTGCCAGCAGTGAAGTGTTTGGGGCCTACTACGAGCAGTACTTC	CASSEVFGAYYEQYF
TRBV7-2	.	TRBJ2-1	TRBD2	TGTGCCAGCAGCTTAGTTGGGACTAGCTCACAGGCGGGGCAGTTCTTC	CASSLVGTSSQAGQFF
TRBV27	.	TRBJ1-1	.	TGTGCCAGCAGAACCGATGCTCAGGGGCGGAGCACTGAAGCTTTCTTT	CASRTDAQGRSTEAFF
TRBV27	.	TRBJ2-7	.	TGTGCCAGCAGTTTCTCTGAGACCTACGAGCAGTACTTC	CASSFSETYEQYF
TRBV11-1	.	TRBJ2-6	TRBD1	TGTGCCAGCAGCTTAGGGACAGGTCACTCTGGGGCCAACGTCCTGACTTTC	CASSLGTGHSGANVLTF
TRBV13	.	TRBJ2-1	.	TGTGCCAGCAGCAGATACGGACAACATGAGCAGTTCTTC	CASSRYGQHEQFF
TRBV2	.	TRBJ2-5	.	TGTGCCAGCAGGGACTACCAAGAGACCCAGTACTTC	CASRDYQETQYF
TRBV5-5	.	TRBJ2-5	.	TGTGCCAGCAGCGCGATCTCTGAGACCCAGTACTTC	CASSAISETQYF
TRBV6-1	.	TRBJ2-1	.	TGTGCCAGCAGTGAAAGGGACACGCTTATACCACGGCAGTTCTTC	CASSERDTLIPRQFF
TRBV7-8	.	TRBJ2-1	TRBD2	TGTGCCAGCAGCCTTGCGGGGGGTGAGGGTGAGCAGTTCTTC	CASSLAGGEGEQFF
TRBV19	.	TRBJ2-6	.	TGTGCCAGTAGTATAGGTGGACATTATATCTCTGGGGCCAACGTCCTGACTTTC	CASSIGGHYISGANVLTF
TRBV6-1	few	TRBJ2-5	TRBD1	TGTGCCAGCAGAATAATGACAGGGCGAGAGACCCAGTACTTC	CASRIMTGRETQYF
TRBV6-4	few	TRBJ2-7	.	TGTGCCAGCAGTGACTCCTGGGGGCGCTCCTACGAGCAGTACTTC	CASSDSWGRSYEQYF
TRBV4-1	.	TRBJ1-6	TRBD1	TGCGCCAGCAGCCAAGGGGAGTTGGGACAGGGGCGCTCCTATAATTCACCCCTCCACTTT	CASSQGELGQGRSYNSPLHF
TRBV4-1	.	TRBJ2-7	.	TGCGCCAGCAGCCAAGGGGCCGTCGGGCGGGATTACGAGCAGTACTTC	CASSQGAVGRDYEQYF
TRBV5-4	.	TRBJ2-1	TRBD2	TGTGCCAGCAGCTTAGTAGCGGGTTCCAACAATGAGCAGTTCTTC	CASSLVAGSNNEQFF
TRBV5-4	.	TRBJ2-5	.	TGTGCCAGCAGCTTGGAACCAGCGCGGCCCCAAGAGACCCAGTACTTC	CASSLEPARPQETQYF